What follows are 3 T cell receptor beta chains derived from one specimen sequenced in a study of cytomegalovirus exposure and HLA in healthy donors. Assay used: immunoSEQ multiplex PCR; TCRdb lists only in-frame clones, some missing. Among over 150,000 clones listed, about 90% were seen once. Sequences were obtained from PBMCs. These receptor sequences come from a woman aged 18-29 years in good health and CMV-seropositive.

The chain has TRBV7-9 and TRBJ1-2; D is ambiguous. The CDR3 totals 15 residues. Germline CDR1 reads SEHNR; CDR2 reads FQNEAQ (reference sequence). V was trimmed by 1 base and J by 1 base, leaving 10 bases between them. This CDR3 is CASSLGRRLNYGYTF. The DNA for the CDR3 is TGTGCCAGCAGCTTAGGACGGAGACTTAACTATGGCTACACCTTC.

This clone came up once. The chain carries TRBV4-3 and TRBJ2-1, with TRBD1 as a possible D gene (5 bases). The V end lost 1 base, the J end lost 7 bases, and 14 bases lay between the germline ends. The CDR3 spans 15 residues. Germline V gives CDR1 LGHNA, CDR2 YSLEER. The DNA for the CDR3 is TGCGCCAGCAGCCAAGGTCAGGGTTTTAGAAATGAGCAGTTCTTC. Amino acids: CASSQGQGFRNEQFF.

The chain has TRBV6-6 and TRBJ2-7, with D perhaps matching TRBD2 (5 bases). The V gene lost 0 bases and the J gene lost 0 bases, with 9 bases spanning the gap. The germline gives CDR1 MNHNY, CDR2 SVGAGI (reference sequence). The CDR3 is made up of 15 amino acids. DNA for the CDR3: TGTGCCAGCAGTTACTCGAGGGTGAGCTCCTACGAGCAGTACTTC. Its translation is CASSYSRVSSYEQYF.